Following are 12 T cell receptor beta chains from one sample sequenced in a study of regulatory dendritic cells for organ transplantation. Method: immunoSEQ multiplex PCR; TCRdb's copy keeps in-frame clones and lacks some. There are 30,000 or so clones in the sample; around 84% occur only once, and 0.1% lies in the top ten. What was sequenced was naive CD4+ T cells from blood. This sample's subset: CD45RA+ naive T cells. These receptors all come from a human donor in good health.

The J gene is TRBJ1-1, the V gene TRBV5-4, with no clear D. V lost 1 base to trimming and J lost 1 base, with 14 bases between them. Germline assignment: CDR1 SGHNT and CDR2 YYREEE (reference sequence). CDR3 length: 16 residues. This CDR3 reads CASSLPGEGTNTEAFF. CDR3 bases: TGTGCCAGCAGCTTGCCTGGGGAGGGTACGAACACTGAAGCTTTCTTT.

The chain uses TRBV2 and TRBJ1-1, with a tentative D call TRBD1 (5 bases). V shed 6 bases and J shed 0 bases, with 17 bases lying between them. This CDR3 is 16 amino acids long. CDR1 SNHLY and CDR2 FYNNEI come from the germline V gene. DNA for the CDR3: TGTGCCAGCAGGGCCCACCAACAGGACCTGAACACTGAAGCTTTCTTT. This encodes CASRAHQQDLNTEAFF.

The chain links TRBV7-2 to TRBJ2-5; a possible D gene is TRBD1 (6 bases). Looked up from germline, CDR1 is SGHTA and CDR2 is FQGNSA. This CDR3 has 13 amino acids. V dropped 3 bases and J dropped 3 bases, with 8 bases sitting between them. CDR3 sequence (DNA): TGTGCCAGCAGCTTGACAGGCGAAGAGACCCAGTACTTC. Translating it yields CASSLTGEETQYF. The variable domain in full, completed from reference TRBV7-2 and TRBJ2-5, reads GAGVSQSPSNKVTEKGKDVELRCDPISGHTALYWYRQSLGQGLEFLIYFQGNSAPDKSGLPSDRFSAERTGGSVSTLTIQRTQQEDSAVYLCASSLTGEETQYFGPGTRLLVL.

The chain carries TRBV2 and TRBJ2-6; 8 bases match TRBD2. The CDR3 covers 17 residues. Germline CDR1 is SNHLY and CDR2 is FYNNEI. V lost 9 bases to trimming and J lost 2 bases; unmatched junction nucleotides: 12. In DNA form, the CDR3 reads TGTGCCAGTACTCCCGGGGGGGTGTTAGCTGGGGCCAACGTCCTGACTTTC. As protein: CASTPGGVLAGANVLTF.

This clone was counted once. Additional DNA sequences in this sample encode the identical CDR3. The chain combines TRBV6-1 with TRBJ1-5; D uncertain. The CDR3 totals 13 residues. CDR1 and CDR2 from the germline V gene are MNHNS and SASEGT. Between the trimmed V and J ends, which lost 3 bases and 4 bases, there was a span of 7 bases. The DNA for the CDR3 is TGTGCCAGCAGTGAGAACAGAAATCAGCCCCAGCATTTT. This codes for CASSENRNQPQHF.

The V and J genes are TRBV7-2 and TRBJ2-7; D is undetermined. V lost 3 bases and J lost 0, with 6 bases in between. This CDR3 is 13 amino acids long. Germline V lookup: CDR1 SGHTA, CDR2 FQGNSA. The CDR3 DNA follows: TGTGCCAGCAGCTTTAAGAGCTCCTACGAGCAGTACTTC. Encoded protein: CASSFKSSYEQYF.

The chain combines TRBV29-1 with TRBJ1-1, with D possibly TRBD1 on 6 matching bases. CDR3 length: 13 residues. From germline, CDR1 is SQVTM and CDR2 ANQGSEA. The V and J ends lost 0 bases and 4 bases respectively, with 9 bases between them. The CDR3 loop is CSVEEVGGTEAFF. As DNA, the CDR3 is TGCAGCGTTGAAGAAGTAGGGGGCACTGAAGCTTTCTTT.

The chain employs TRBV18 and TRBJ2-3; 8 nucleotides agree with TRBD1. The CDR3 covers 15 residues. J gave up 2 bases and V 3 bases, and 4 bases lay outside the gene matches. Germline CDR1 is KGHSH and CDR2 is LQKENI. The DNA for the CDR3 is TGTGCCAGCTCACCTGGACAGGGCCCCACAGATACGCAGTATTTT. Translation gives CASSPGQGPTDTQYF.

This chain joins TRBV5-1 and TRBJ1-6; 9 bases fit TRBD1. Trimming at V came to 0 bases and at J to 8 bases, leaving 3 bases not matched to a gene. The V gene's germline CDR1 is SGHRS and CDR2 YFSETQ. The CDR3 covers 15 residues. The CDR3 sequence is CASSLGQGGHSPLHF. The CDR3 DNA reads TGCGCCAGCAGCTTGGGACAGGGGGGCCATTCACCCCTCCACTTT.

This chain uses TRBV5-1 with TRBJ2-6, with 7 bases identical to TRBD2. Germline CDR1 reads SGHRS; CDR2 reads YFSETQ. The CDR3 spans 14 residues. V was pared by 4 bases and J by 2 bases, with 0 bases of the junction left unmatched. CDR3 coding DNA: TGCGCCAGCAGCCGGGGGGCTGGGGCCAACGTCCTGACTTTC. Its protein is CASSRGAGANVLTF.

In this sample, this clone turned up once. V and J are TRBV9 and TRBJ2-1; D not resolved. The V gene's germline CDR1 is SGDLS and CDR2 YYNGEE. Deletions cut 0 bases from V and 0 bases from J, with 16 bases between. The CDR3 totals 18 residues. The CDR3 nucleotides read TGTGCCAGCAGCGTAGCTTATGGAGCGCTGAGCTCCTACAATGAGCAGTTCTTC. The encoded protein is CASSVAYGALSSYNEQFF.

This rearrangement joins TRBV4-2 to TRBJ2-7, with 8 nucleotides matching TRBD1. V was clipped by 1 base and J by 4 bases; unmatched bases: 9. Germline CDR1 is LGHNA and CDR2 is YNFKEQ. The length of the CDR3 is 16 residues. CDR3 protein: CASSQGLDRVGYEQYF. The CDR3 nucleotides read TGTGCCAGCAGCCAAGGTCTGGACAGGGTAGGGTACGAGCAGTACTTC.